These 22 T cell receptor beta chains were sequenced from one sample in a study of cytomegalovirus exposure and HLA in healthy donors. The PCR employed 60 Vbeta primers together with 13 Jbeta primers. Clones were sequenced by immunoSEQ multiplex PCR, and TCRdb holds only the in-frame ones, with some missing. The data show approximately 76,000 clones, with approximately 57% seen just once and 5% to 6% held by the top ten. Sequenced sample: PBMCs. The receptor set was obtained from a man younger than 45 in good health and CMV-seropositive.

This chain uses TRBV29-1 with TRBJ1-2; a weak D match, TRBD1 (5 bases). V was cut by 5 bases and J by 5 bases, with 12 bases left in between. The CDR3 is 12 amino acids. Germline V gene lookup returns CDR1 SQVTM and CDR2 ANQGSEA. CDR3 residues: CSVPGPGYGYTF. The CDR3, as DNA: TGCAGCGTTCCTGGCCCAGGGTATGGCTACACCTTC.

Only a few counts were recorded for this clone. The CDR3 coding sequence is TGCGCCAGCAGCTTGGGGGACAGGGCGGGGGAGACCCAGTACTTC. This sequence encodes CASSLGDRAGETQYF. The chain has TRBV5-1 and TRBJ2-5; 9 bases fit TRBD1. V lost 0 bases to trimming and J lost 5 bases; unmatched junction nucleotides: 5. CDR1 and CDR2 (germline): SGHRS, YFSETQ. This CDR3 comprises 15 residues.

The chain has TRBV2 and TRBJ2-7; a possible D gene is TRBD2 (5 bases). The CDR3 has 11 amino acids. Trimming took 7 bases from V and 9 from J, leaving 13 bases between them. Germline-derived CDR1 and CDR2 are SNHLY and FYNNEI. The CDR3 is CASKSGRGQYF. As DNA, the CDR3 is TGTGCCAGCAAATCAGGCCGGGGGCAGTACTTC.

The rearrangement uses TRBV7-2 and TRBJ2-7; 13 bases are shared with TRBD2. The CDR3 sequence is 15 residues long. V was pared by 5 bases and J by 2 bases, with 3 bases of the junction left unmatched. The germline gives CDR1 SGHTA, CDR2 FQGNSA. CDR3 DNA sequence: TGTGCCAGCAGCACGACTAGCGGGGGGCCCTACGAGCAGTACTTC. Translating it yields CASSTTSGGPYEQYF.

V gene TRBV5-4 combines with J gene TRBJ2-1; 9 nucleotides line up with TRBD2. The germline CDR1 and CDR2 sequences are SGHNT and YYREEE (reference sequence). Trimming at V came to 3 bases and at J to 8 bases, leaving 12 bases not matched to a gene. This CDR3 region has 16 residues. The chain's CDR3 is CASSSYNSGRRDEQFF. CDR3 nucleotides: TGTGCCAGCAGCTCCTATAATAGCGGGAGAAGGGATGAGCAGTTCTTC.

The chain carries TRBV19 and TRBJ1-6; D call uncertain. There are 13 residues in the CDR3. The V end was cut by 10 bases, the J end by 7 bases, with 14 bases between. Looked up from germline, CDR1 is LNHDA and CDR2 is SQIVND (reference sequence). CDR3 nucleotides: TGTGCCACGGCCCAGGTACAAAATTCACCCCTCCACTTT. This gives the protein CATAQVQNSPLHF. The full variable domain, its missing parts supplied by reference TRBV19 and TRBJ1-6, is DGGITQSPKYLFRKEGQNVTLSCEQNLNHDAMYWYRQDPGQGLRLIYYSQIVNDFQKGDIAEGYSVSREKKESFPLTVTSAQKNPTAFYLCATAQVQNSPLHFGNGTRLTVT.

This clone was picked up a small number of times. The V and J genes are TRBV11-3 and TRBJ2-7, with 11 bases fitting TRBD2. V was clipped by 5 bases and J by 3 bases; unmatched bases: 6. The CDR3 runs to 15 residues. The germline CDR1 and CDR2 sequences are SGHNT and YENEEA. CDR3: CASSLQLAGVYEQYF. The CDR3 DNA reads TGTGCCAGCAGCCTCCAACTAGCGGGAGTCTACGAGCAGTACTTC.

The table lists this clone with a few counts. The CDR3 nucleotides are TGTGCCAGCAGGGTAACAGGGTTGAATGGCTACACCTTC. Protein: CASRVTGLNGYTF. The chain carries TRBV6-5 and TRBJ1-2; perhaps TRBD1 as D (6 bases). CDR3 size: 13 residues. Per germline, CDR1 MNHEY and CDR2 SVGAGI. Trimming stripped 6 bases from V and 6 bases from J, with 14 bases between.

The rearrangement uses TRBV30 and TRBJ2-1; 13 bases are shared with TRBD2. CDR1 is GTSNPN and CDR2 is SVGIG in the germline V gene (reference sequence). After removal of 0 bases from V and 0 bases from J, the junction contained 5 bases not matched to a gene. The CDR3 is 18 residues long. The CDR3 spells CAWSVGTSGARSYNEQFF. The CDR3 nucleotides read TGTGCCTGGAGTGTAGGGACTAGCGGGGCTCGCTCCTACAATGAGCAGTTCTTC.

This clone was seen more than once but under ten times. This chain uses TRBV6-6 with TRBJ1-2; TRBD1 agrees at 9 bases. Germline V gene sequence: CDR1 MNHNY, CDR2 SVGAGI (reference sequence). V trimming: 2 bases; J trimming: 8 bases; junction bases outside the gene matches: 6. The CDR3 extends over 14 amino acids. CDR3 nucleotides: TGTGCCAGCAGTTACCCACAGGGGGCCAGAGGCTACACCTTC. Its protein is CASSYPQGARGYTF.

The rearrangement uses TRBV10-1 and TRBJ1-3; no reliable D call. Trimming took 3 bases from V and 3 from J, leaving 6 bases between them. Germline V gene lookup returns CDR1 WNHNN and CDR2 SYGVQD (reference sequence). This CDR3 is built from 13 residues. In nucleotides, the CDR3 is TGCGCCAGCAGTGAAAGCGGTGGAAACACCATATATTTT. This encodes CASSESGGNTIYF.

This clone was seen a handful of times. CDR3 bases: TGTGCCAGCAGTTTGGCATCCGGGGCCAACGTCCTGACTTTC. Its translation: CASSLASGANVLTF. The V gene is TRBV6-6, the J gene TRBJ2-6, with D unresolved. The CDR3 sequence is 14 residues long. Germline assignment: CDR1 MNHNY and CDR2 SVGAGI (reference sequence). The ends were cut back, 4 bases at V and 4 bases at J, with 8 bases in the middle.

The CDR3 region has the DNA TGTGCCAGCAGCTTGGCACAGGGGCCACGCTCCTATAATTCACCCCTCCACTTT. Residues: CASSLAQGPRSYNSPLHF. The chain is built from TRBV5-4 and TRBJ1-6; 7 bases match TRBD1. The germline CDR1 and CDR2 sequences are SGHNT and YYREEE (reference sequence). V was pared by 0 bases and J by 0 bases, with 6 bases of the junction left unmatched. This CDR3 comprises 18 residues.

This sequence joins TRBV6-6 and TRBJ2-1; D call uncertain. Per germline, CDR1 MNHNY and CDR2 SVGAGI (reference sequence). The CDR3 runs to 12 residues. V lost 0 bases and J 10 bases, leaving 7 bases between the germline ends. Written as DNA, the CDR3 is TGTGCCAGCAGTTACTCGCTCAGGGAGCAGTTCTTC. Translation: CASSYSLREQFF.

V is TRBV28 and J is TRBJ1-1, with 9 bases that match TRBD1. With V trimmed by 6 bases and J by 4 bases, 3 bases remained unmatched. CDR3 size: 13 residues. Germline lookup yields CDR1 MDHEN and CDR2 SYDVKM. In nucleotides, the CDR3 is TGTGCCAGCAGGCCGGGACAGGGCACTGAAGCTTTCTTT. It is translated as CASRPGQGTEAFF. The variable domain in full, with the rest retrieved from reference TRBV28 and TRBJ1-1, is DVKVTQSSRYLVKRTGEKVFLECVQDMDHENMFWYRQDPGLGLRLIYFSYDVKMKEKGDIPEGYSVSREKKERFSLILESASTNQTSMYLCASRPGQGTEAFFGQGTRLTVV.

In its sample, this clone was seen a few times. This chain links TRBV27 with TRBJ1-1; D perhaps matches TRBD1 (5 bases). Deletions cut 7 bases from V and 5 bases from J, with 17 bases between. This CDR3 contains 14 residues. Looked up from germline, CDR1 is MNHEY and CDR2 is SMNVEV (reference sequence). Here the CDR3 DNA reads TGTGCCAGCACCCGAGTGACGGGACTGACTGAAGCTTTCTTT. It specifies CASTRVTGLTEAFF.

The chain carries TRBV29-1 and TRBJ2-7; D ambiguous. Germline V lookup: CDR1 SQVTM, CDR2 ANQGSEA. V was cut by 3 bases and J by 3 bases, with 12 bases left in between. CDR3 length: 13 amino acids. CDR3 nucleotide sequence: TGCAGCGTTGATTTGCAGGATGGCTACGAGCAGTACTTC. Amino acid sequence: CSVDLQDGYEQYF.

The chain joins TRBV11-3 to TRBJ2-1, with TRBD2 identical over 7 bases. The CDR3 has 15 amino acids. V gave up 5 bases and J gave up 1 base; unmatched junction bases: 5. Germline assignment: CDR1 SGHNT and CDR2 YENEEA. The CDR3 spells CASSQKRESYNEQFF. The DNA for the CDR3 is TGTGCCAGCAGCCAGAAGCGGGAATCCTACAATGAGCAGTTCTTC.

Here the CDR3 reads CASSLEGSGGTDTQYF. CDR3 in DNA: TGCGCCAGCAGCTTGGAGGGTAGCGGGGGCACAGATACGCAGTATTTT. This chain uses TRBV5-1 with TRBJ2-3; 8 bases are a match to TRBD2. Per the germline V gene, CDR1 is SGHRS and CDR2 is YFSETQ. The CDR3 runs to 16 residues. V lost 0 bases to trimming and J lost 1 base; unmatched junction nucleotides: 4.

This clone was seen only a few times. V gene TRBV5-6 combines with J gene TRBJ2-5; D is possibly TRBD2 (6 bases). The CDR3 length is 14 residues. V was cut by 2 bases and J by 4 bases, with 12 bases left in between. Germline loops: CDR1 SGHDT, CDR2 YYEEEE. Here the CDR3 reads CASSFGGNIETQYF. CDR3 DNA sequence: TGTGCCAGCAGCTTCGGCGGGAACATAGAGACCCAGTACTTC.

About this clone: A read error may explain this, as a much larger clone is one base away. J is TRBJ1-1 and V is TRBV6-6, with D possibly being TRBD1 (5 bases). CDR3 length: 13 amino acids. Trimming pared 4 bases from V and 0 bases from J, leaving 6 bases between. CDR1 is MNHNY, CDR2 SVGAGI, per germline (reference sequence). The CDR3 DNA reads as TGTGCCAGCAGTTTGACAGTGAACACTGAAGCTTTCTTT. It specifies CASSLTVNTEAFF.

The rearrangement links TRBV7-6 to TRBJ2-2, with D tentatively TRBD2 (6 bases). The CDR3 runs 16 residues. Germline values: CDR1 SGHVS, CDR2 FNYEAQ. Trimming left V 0 bases short and J 6 bases short, with 14 bases between. The CDR3 coding sequence is TGTGCCAGCAGCTTAGCGAGGGCAGGAGGGTCCGGGGAGCTGTTTTTT. Amino acids: CASSLARAGGSGELFF.